These T cell receptor beta chains were read from a single sample in a study of radiation and T cells in renal cell carcinoma. Here immunoSEQ multiplex PCR was the method, and the copy in TCRdb shows in-frame clones only, minus some. The profile shows approximately 90,000 clones, approximately 86% of them singletons. The specimen comprised blood, sampled from a patient whose treatment included radiotherapy and nephrectomy. Receptor source: a man over 45 with renal cell carcinoma. Each CDR3 is given with its conserved first and last residue. Fields, in order: V gene, D gene, clone size, J gene, CDR3 DNA, CDR3 protein. A D gene is named only where the DNA matches it firmly. Part of the rows lack a size; the others show once, few, many or a class for expanded clones.

v_call: TRBV5-1; d_call: NA; clone_size: NA; j_call: TRBJ1-6; cdr3_nt: TGCGCCAGCAGCTTGGCCCAGGCCGGGGACTCACCCCTCCACTTT; cdr3_aa: CASSLAQAGDSPLHF
v_call: TRBV19; d_call: NA; clone_size: NA; j_call: TRBJ1-5; cdr3_nt: TGTGCCAGTACCGCCCAACGGCCCAGGGGCCAGCCCCAGCATTTT; cdr3_aa: CASTAQRPRGQPQHF
v_call: TRBV5-4; d_call: NA; clone_size: NA; j_call: TRBJ1-2; cdr3_nt: TGTGCCAGCAGCACCTTCGGGGGCTCCTATGGCTACACCTTC; cdr3_aa: CASSTFGGSYGYTF
v_call: TRBV7-2; d_call: NA; clone_size: NA; j_call: TRBJ1-1; cdr3_nt: TGTGCCAGCAGCTTAGTTCTGGGCGTGGGGGAAGCTTTCTTT; cdr3_aa: CASSLVLGVGEAFF
v_call: TRBV5-1; d_call: NA; clone_size: NA; j_call: TRBJ2-1; cdr3_nt: TGCGCCAGCAGCTTTCAGGGGTTGGGCAATGAGCAGTTCTTC; cdr3_aa: CASSFQGLGNEQFF
v_call: TRBV5-1; d_call: TRBD2; clone_size: NA; j_call: TRBJ2-4; cdr3_nt: TGCGCCAGCAGCACCACCGGGACTAGCGGGGAAAACATTCAGTACTTC; cdr3_aa: CASSTTGTSGENIQYF
v_call: TRBV7-8; d_call: NA; clone_size: few; j_call: TRBJ2-1; cdr3_nt: TGTGCCAGCAGCCCCCCCCTCCGGGAGGGGGCGCATGAGCAGTTCTTC; cdr3_aa: CASSPPLREGAHEQFF
v_call: TRBV7-9; d_call: NA; clone_size: NA; j_call: TRBJ2-3; cdr3_nt: TGTGCCAGCAGTTTCACAGGGGGGGAAGATACGCAGTATTTT; cdr3_aa: CASSFTGGEDTQYF
v_call: TRBV30; d_call: NA; clone_size: NA; j_call: TRBJ1-5; cdr3_nt: TGTGCCTGGAGTGTAAGGGGAGGGGGTCAAGTTGGACAGCCCCAGCATTTT; cdr3_aa: CAWSVRGGGQVGQPQHF
v_call: TRBV19; d_call: NA; clone_size: NA; j_call: TRBJ1-2; cdr3_nt: TGTGCCAGTAGTATAGATCACGGAAACTATGGCTACACCTTC; cdr3_aa: CASSIDHGNYGYTF
v_call: TRBV27; d_call: NA; clone_size: NA; j_call: TRBJ1-2; cdr3_nt: TGTGCCAGCAGTTTATGGTCGGGGAACTATGGCTACACCTTC; cdr3_aa: CASSLWSGNYGYTF
v_call: TRBV11-2; d_call: NA; clone_size: NA; j_call: TRBJ2-3; cdr3_nt: TGTGCCAGCAGCTCAGAACCCGAGGATACGCAGTATTTT; cdr3_aa: CASSSEPEDTQYF
v_call: TRBV7-2; d_call: TRBD2; clone_size: once; j_call: TRBJ2-1; cdr3_nt: TGTGCCAGCAGCGTTACACGGACTAGTTACAATGAGCAGTTCTTC; cdr3_aa: CASSVTRTSYNEQFF
v_call: TRBV27; d_call: NA; clone_size: NA; j_call: TRBJ1-2; cdr3_nt: TGTGCCAGCAGTTTAGGGGGGATCGGAGGCTATGGCTACACCTTC; cdr3_aa: CASSLGGIGGYGYTF
v_call: TRBV7-9; d_call: NA; clone_size: NA; j_call: TRBJ1-2; cdr3_nt: TGTGCCAGCAGCTCACAGGGTAGGGAGGATTCTTACTATGGCTACACCTTC; cdr3_aa: CASSSQGREDSYYGYTF
v_call: TRBV6-1; d_call: NA; clone_size: NA; j_call: TRBJ2-7; cdr3_nt: TGTGCCAGCAGAACGGGGGCGACCTACGAGCAGTACTTC; cdr3_aa: CASRTGATYEQYF
v_call: TRBV6-1; d_call: TRBD1; clone_size: NA; j_call: TRBJ2-5; cdr3_nt: TGTGCCAGCACCACGGGACAGCTTCAAGAGACCCAGTACTTC; cdr3_aa: CASTTGQLQETQYF
v_call: TRBV18; d_call: NA; clone_size: NA; j_call: TRBJ2-2; cdr3_nt: TGTGCCAGCTCACCACCCTCCGGGGGCGCGAGCACCGGGGAGCTGTTTTTT; cdr3_aa: CASSPPSGGASTGELFF
v_call: TRBV5-1; d_call: TRBD1; clone_size: NA; j_call: TRBJ2-7; cdr3_nt: TGCGCCAGCACAGGACAGGGGTACGAGCAGTACTTC; cdr3_aa: CASTGQGYEQYF
v_call: TRBV7-9; d_call: NA; clone_size: NA; j_call: TRBJ2-2; cdr3_nt: TGTGCCAGTCCCGCTGGTGCCGGGGAGCTGTTTTTT; cdr3_aa: CASPAGAGELFF
v_call: TRBV5-8; d_call: TRBD1; clone_size: NA; j_call: TRBJ2-7; cdr3_nt: TGTGCCAGCAGCTCCCGGACAGGGGAATCGGGGGAGCAGTACTTC; cdr3_aa: CASSSRTGESGEQYF
v_call: TRBV7-2; d_call: TRBD2; clone_size: NA; j_call: TRBJ2-1; cdr3_nt: TGTGCCAGCAGCCCACACGGGGGGGATGAGCAGTTCTTC; cdr3_aa: CASSPHGGDEQFF
v_call: TRBV7-8; d_call: NA; clone_size: once; j_call: TRBJ2-5; cdr3_nt: TGTGCCAGCAGCTTATCAAGGGGTGGGATTCAGTCAGAGACCCAGTACTTC; cdr3_aa: CASSLSRGGIQSETQYF
v_call: TRBV9; d_call: TRBD2; clone_size: NA; j_call: TRBJ2-1; cdr3_nt: TGTGCCAGCAGCGGAGCGGGGTTGTATGAGCAGTTCTTC; cdr3_aa: CASSGAGLYEQFF
v_call: TRBV19; d_call: NA; clone_size: NA; j_call: TRBJ1-1; cdr3_nt: TGTGCCAGTAGTATAGGGGGGACGACTGAAGCTTTCTTT; cdr3_aa: CASSIGGTTEAFF
v_call: TRBV5-1; d_call: NA; clone_size: NA; j_call: TRBJ1-1; cdr3_nt: TGCGCCAGCAGTTCACAGGGGAACACTGAAGCTTTCTTT; cdr3_aa: CASSSQGNTEAFF
v_call: TRBV7-9; d_call: TRBD2; clone_size: NA; j_call: TRBJ2-3; cdr3_nt: TGTGCCAGCAGCCGCACTAGCGGCCATAGCACAGATACGCAGTATTTT; cdr3_aa: CASSRTSGHSTDTQYF
v_call: TRBV12-1; d_call: NA; clone_size: NA; j_call: TRBJ2-7; cdr3_nt: TGTGCCAGCAGCTCACCGGGACCCCGGCGGCCGGGTGGGAGTGGGACCTACGAGCAGTACTTC; cdr3_aa: CASSSPGPRRPGGSGTYEQYF
v_call: TRBV6-6; d_call: TRBD1; clone_size: NA; j_call: TRBJ1-2; cdr3_nt: TGTGCCAGCAGACCGACAGGGTATTCAGGCTACACCTTC; cdr3_aa: CASRPTGYSGYTF